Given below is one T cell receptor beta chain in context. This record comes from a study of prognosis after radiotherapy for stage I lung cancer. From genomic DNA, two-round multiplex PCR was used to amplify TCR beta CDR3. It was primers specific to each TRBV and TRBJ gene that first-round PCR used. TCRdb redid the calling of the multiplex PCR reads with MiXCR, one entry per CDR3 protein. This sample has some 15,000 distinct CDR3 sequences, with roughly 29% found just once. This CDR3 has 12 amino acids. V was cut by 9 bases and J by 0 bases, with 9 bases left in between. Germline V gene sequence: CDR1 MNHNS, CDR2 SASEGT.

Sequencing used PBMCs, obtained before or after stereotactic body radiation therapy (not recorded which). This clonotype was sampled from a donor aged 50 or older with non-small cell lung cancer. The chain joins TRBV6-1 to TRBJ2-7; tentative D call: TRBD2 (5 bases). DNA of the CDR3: TGTGCCAGTACCGGGAACTCCTACGAGCAGTACTTC. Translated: CASTGNSYEQYF.